This record looks at one T cell receptor beta chain sequence and its context. Its matching antigen is unknown. This sample stems from a study of T-cell reconstitution after alpha-beta-depleted transplantation in children. Study results and caveats: At around two months after transplant, the alpha-beta T cells were reportedly derived from several hundred expanded clones that came from non-depleted graft cells.

Preparation of the TCRbeta library was carried out with unique molecular identifiers. TCRdb re-analysed the PCR reads in MiXCR, keeping a single row per CDR3 protein. The sample holds a few hundred thousand distinct CDR3 sequences, over 20% seen once. J was trimmed by 2 bases and V by 0 bases; bases with no gene match: 6. Per the germline V gene, CDR1 is SGHNT and CDR2 is YYREEE (reference sequence). There are 17 residues in the CDR3. The sample here was PBMCs, taken before TCRalphabeta/CD19-depleted stem cell transplant. The chain is built from TRBV5-4 and TRBJ2-2, with 8 bases identical to TRBD2. The TCR sequence derives from a boy under two years old with Wiskott-Aldrich syndrome, due to receive a stem cell transplant. The CDR3 protein is CASSLGRAGVNTGELFF. CDR3 nucleotide sequence: TGTGCCAGCAGCTTGGGGAGAGCGGGAGTAAACACCGGGGAGCTGTTTTTT.